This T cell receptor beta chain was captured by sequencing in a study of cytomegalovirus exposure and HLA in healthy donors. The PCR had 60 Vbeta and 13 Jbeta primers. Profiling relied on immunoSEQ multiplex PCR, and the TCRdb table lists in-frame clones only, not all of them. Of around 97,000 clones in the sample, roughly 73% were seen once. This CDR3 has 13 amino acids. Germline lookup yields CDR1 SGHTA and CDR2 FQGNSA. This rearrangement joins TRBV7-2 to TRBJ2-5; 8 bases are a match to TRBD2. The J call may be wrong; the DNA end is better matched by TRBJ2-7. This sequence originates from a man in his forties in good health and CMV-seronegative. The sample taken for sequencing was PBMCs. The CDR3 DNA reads TGTGCCAGCAGCGCGGGACTAGCCTACGAGCAGTACTTC. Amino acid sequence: CASSAGLAYEQYF.